This TCR beta chain originates from a study of control samples from healthy donors and cancer patients. Repertoires were generated with immunoSEQ multiplex PCR, while TCRdb's copy carries only in-frame clones and drops some. The sample lists 170,000 or so clones; roughly 90% were seen once. V shed 2 bases, J shed 1 base, and the junction held 10 bases outside the gene matches. The germline gives CDR1 SGHTA, CDR2 FQGNSA. The CDR3 sequence is 17 residues long. Sample: blood. The gene calls are TRBV7-2 and TRBJ1-2; 7 nucleotides agree with TRBD1. This receptor was taken from a woman aged 50 to 60 in good health. The DNA of the CDR3 is TGTGCCAGCAGCTTATTAGGTGGGGACAGAGTTAACTATGGCTACACCTTC. Amino acid sequence: CASSLLGGDRVNYGYTF.